Presented here are 21 T cell receptor beta chains from one specimen sequenced in a study of post-analysis software for immune sequencing data. Findings of the study overall: The study found TRBV5-6, TRBV5-1 and TRBV20-1 among 5 or 6 TRBV segments more frequent in patients than controls.

Their cognate antigens are unknown. Unique molecular identifiers were carried by the TCR beta cDNA libraries. Via MiXCR, TCRdb re-called the PCR reads, giving one row per CDR3 protein. This table holds 700,000 to 800,000 distinct CDR3 sequences, 25% to 30% found once. Material: blood. All receptors come from a girl aged 5-17 years with multiple sclerosis.

This clonotype showed up just a few times. The chain is built from TRBV6-5 and TRBJ2-7; D uncertain. Looked up from germline, CDR1 is MNHEY and CDR2 is SVGAGI. There are 13 residues in the CDR3. Trimming took 4 bases from V and 0 from J, leaving 7 bases between them. CDR3 in DNA: TGTGCCAGCAGTTGGCAGAGCTCCTACGAGCAGTACTTC. This sequence encodes CASSWQSSYEQYF.

This clonotype has only a few counts. The CDR3: CASSLGQDVETQYF. The CDR3 DNA reads as TGTGCCAGCAGCTTGGGGCAGGACGTGGAGACCCAGTACTTC. The rearrangement links TRBV7-9 to TRBJ2-5, with D perhaps matching TRBD1 (5 bases). This CDR3 spans 14 amino acids. With 3 bases removed from V and 5 bases from J, the gap between germline ends came to 13 bases. Germline assignment: CDR1 SEHNR and CDR2 FQNEAQ (reference sequence).

This clonotype has only a few counts. The CDR3 reads CASSLMGGRQYF. The CDR3 DNA reads TGTGCCAGCAGTTTAATGGGAGGTCGGCAGTACTTC. The rearrangement joins TRBV12-3 or TRBV12-4 to TRBJ2-7; D perhaps matches TRBD2 (6 bases). The V and J ends lost 2 bases and 9 bases respectively, with 11 bases between them. CDR3 length: 12 residues.

In this sample, this clonotype turned up a few times. The gene calls are TRBV3-1 and TRBJ2-1; the match to TRBD2 covers 9 bases. The CDR3 length is 17 residues. The germline gives CDR1 LGHDT, CDR2 YNNKEL (reference sequence). The trim removed 4 bases at V and 3 bases at J, leaving 10 bases unmatched. For the CDR3, the DNA is TGTGCCAGCAGCCTAGGAGTTGCGGGGGGGCGCTACAATGAGCAGTTCTTC. This codes for CASSLGVAGGRYNEQFF.

The chain links TRBV4-3 to TRBJ2-1; the D gene is possibly TRBD2 (5 bases). CDR1 and CDR2 from the germline V gene are LGHNA and YSLEER. The CDR3 is 18 residues long. Trimming pared 4 bases from V and 1 base from J, leaving 20 bases between. CDR3 nucleotides: TGCGCCAGCAGCCTTACCTCCGGAGGTCTCCGGTCCTACAATGAGCAGTTCTTC. Its translation is CASSLTSGGLRSYNEQFF.

The rearrangement uses TRBV18 and TRBJ2-7, with D unclear. Trimming took off 4 bases at V and 4 bases at J, with 14 bases between the two ends. From germline, CDR1 is KGHSH and CDR2 LQKENI. The CDR3 totals 14 residues. CDR3 sequence (DNA): TGTGCCAGCTCACTGCTAGATTCGTCGTACGAGCAGTACTTC. Translated: CASSLLDSSYEQYF.

This clonotype appeared a few times. This rearrangement joins TRBV11-2 to TRBJ2-1; 9 nucleotides align to TRBD2. The germline V gene has CDR1 SGHAT and CDR2 FQNNGV. The CDR3 length is 15 residues. V was pared by 7 bases and J by 2 bases, with 6 bases of the junction left unmatched. CDR3 DNA: TGTGCCAGCACCTTTGGCGGGGGGGCCTACAATGAGCAGTTCTTC. Its protein is CASTFGGGAYNEQFF.

The gene calls are TRBV7-2 and TRBJ2-3, with no clear D. CDR1 is SGHTA, CDR2 FQGNSA, per germline. The CDR3 consists of 14 residues. V shed 2 bases and J shed 4 bases, with 10 bases lying between them. DNA of the CDR3: TGTGCCAGCAGCTTACCGATGACACCAGATACGCAGTATTTT. Translation: CASSLPMTPDTQYF.

The chain uses TRBV5-1 and TRBJ2-1, with TRBD2 matching 12 bases. CDR1 and CDR2 (germline): SGHRS, YFSETQ. Trimming took 4 bases from V and 0 from J; bases not matched to a gene: 5. CDR3 length equals 17 residues. The CDR3 sequence is CASSRTSGAYSYNEQFF. CDR3 sequence (DNA): TGCGCCAGCAGCCGGACTAGCGGGGCTTACTCCTACAATGAGCAGTTCTTC.

Concerning this clonotype itself: Mismatch with germline at one junction end may stem from a read error. This chain joins TRBV3-1 and TRBJ2-1, with D unclear. Germline CDR1 and CDR2: LGHDT and YNNKEL (reference sequence). CDR3 length: 16 amino acids. CDR3 coding DNA: TGTGACAGCAGACACTCCGTAGAACGAGTCTCCAATGAGCAGTTCTTC. It is translated as CDSRHSVERVSNEQFF.

This clonotype has a handful of counts. The V and J genes are TRBV18 and TRBJ2-5; D gene uncertain. The length of the CDR3 is 15 residues. Germline V gene lookup returns CDR1 KGHSH and CDR2 LQKENI. Trimming removed 3 bases at V and 2 bases at J, with 13 bases between. This chain's CDR3 is CASSPAAAVQETQYF. The CDR3 coding sequence is TGTGCCAGCTCACCTGCGGCAGCCGTACAAGAGACCCAGTACTTC.

This clonotype was seen more than once but under ten times. The chain is built from TRBV4-3 and TRBJ1-1; D gene uncertain. This CDR3 has 15 residues. Germline V gene lookup returns CDR1 LGHNA and CDR2 YSLEER. Trimming removed 2 bases from V and 1 base from J, with 11 bases in between. The CDR3: CASSQTRFQNTEAFF. The CDR3 coding sequence is TGCGCCAGCAGCCAAACGAGATTTCAGAACACTGAAGCTTTCTTT.

This clonotype was detected a few times. The chain uses TRBV5-1 and TRBJ1-1; perhaps TRBD1 as D (5 bases). CDR3 length equals 17 residues. Germline V CDR1 and CDR2: SGHRS, YFSETQ. V was cut by 4 bases and J by 0 bases, with 19 bases left in between. The chain's CDR3 is CASSPGGSTLMNTEAFF. Written as DNA, the CDR3 is TGCGCCAGCAGCCCCGGGGGGTCGACTCTGATGAACACTGAAGCTTTCTTT.

The chain uses TRBV7-9 and TRBJ2-4; D could derive from TRBD1 or TRBD2 (6 bases each). The CDR3 runs to 17 residues. V lost 4 bases and J lost 0, with 16 bases in between. Germline CDR1 is SEHNR and CDR2 is FQNEAQ (reference sequence). Here the CDR3 reads CASSSGAGPGAKNIQYF. The CDR3 DNA reads as TGTGCCAGCAGCTCGGGGGCAGGGCCCGGAGCCAAAAACATTCAGTACTTC.

The chain recombines TRBV4-1 with TRBJ1-4, with 7 bases that match TRBD1. After removal of 4 bases from V and 3 bases from J, the junction contained 2 bases not matched to a gene. The CDR3 is 14 amino acids. Germline-derived CDR1 and CDR2 are MGHRA and YSYEKL. The CDR3 reads CASSRGQSNEKLFF. DNA for the CDR3: TGCGCCAGCAGCCGGGGACAGTCTAATGAAAAACTGTTTTTT.

Comments on this clonotype: This could be a read error, since a much larger clone is one nucleotide away. The rearrangement links TRBV7-2 to TRBJ2-1; TRBD2 might be the D (6 bases). The CDR3 consists of 12 residues. Per the germline V gene, CDR1 is SGHTA and CDR2 is FQGNSA. CDR3 loop: CASSLTSWERFF. CDR3 nucleotides: TGTGCCAGCAGCTTGACTAGTTGGGAGCGGTTCTTC.

This clonotype was seen repeatedly, ten times or more. This rearrangement joins TRBV7-2 to TRBJ2-3, with 7 bases aligning to TRBD1. Trimming at V came to 4 bases and at J to 2 bases, leaving 6 bases not matched to a gene. Germline-derived CDR1 and CDR2 are SGHTA and FQGNSA. There are 15 residues in the CDR3. The CDR3 spells CASSSGQAYTDTQYF. For the CDR3, the DNA is TGTGCCAGCAGCTCTGGACAGGCCTACACAGATACGCAGTATTTT.

V usage is TRBV2 and J usage is TRBJ2-7; TRBD2 aligns across 14 bases. V gave up 6 bases and J gave up 5 bases; unmatched junction bases: 6. The CDR3 is 15 amino acids. The germline V gene encodes CDR1 SNHLY and CDR2 FYNNEI. This chain's CDR3 is CASRGLAGAADEQYF. In DNA, the CDR3 is TGTGCCAGCAGGGGACTAGCGGGAGCCGCCGACGAGCAGTACTTC.

This clonotype occurred a few times. This chain uses TRBV7-2 with TRBJ2-1, with 15 bases fitting TRBD2. Germline CDR1 SGHTA, CDR2 FQGNSA. V was pared by 5 bases and J by 2 bases, with 7 bases of the junction left unmatched. This CDR3 comprises 18 residues. In DNA, the CDR3 is TGTGCCAGCAGCCCAAGGGGACTAGCGGGAGGCACCTACAATGAGCAGTTCTTC. It codes for CASSPRGLAGGTYNEQFF.

The V and J genes are TRBV6-2 or TRBV6-3 and TRBJ2-5; 9 positions match TRBD2. The CDR3 has 15 residues. With 2 bases clipped from V and 2 bases from J, the junction kept 3 bases outside the gene matches. Per the germline V gene, CDR1 is MNHEY and CDR2 is SVGEGT. The CDR3 DNA sequence: TGTGCCAGCAGTTACGCAGCGGGAGGACAAGAGACCCAGTACTTC. Translated: CASSYAAGGQETQYF.

This clonotype was seen a few times. The V and J genes are TRBV12-3 or TRBV12-4 and TRBJ1-4; D remains ambiguous. The length of the CDR3 is 14 residues. The V and J ends lost 10 bases and 8 bases respectively, with 20 bases between them. CDR3 sequence reads: CATRREAVLEKLFF. The CDR3 DNA follows: TGTGCCACCCGACGGGAGGCTGTTTTGGAAAAACTGTTTTTT.